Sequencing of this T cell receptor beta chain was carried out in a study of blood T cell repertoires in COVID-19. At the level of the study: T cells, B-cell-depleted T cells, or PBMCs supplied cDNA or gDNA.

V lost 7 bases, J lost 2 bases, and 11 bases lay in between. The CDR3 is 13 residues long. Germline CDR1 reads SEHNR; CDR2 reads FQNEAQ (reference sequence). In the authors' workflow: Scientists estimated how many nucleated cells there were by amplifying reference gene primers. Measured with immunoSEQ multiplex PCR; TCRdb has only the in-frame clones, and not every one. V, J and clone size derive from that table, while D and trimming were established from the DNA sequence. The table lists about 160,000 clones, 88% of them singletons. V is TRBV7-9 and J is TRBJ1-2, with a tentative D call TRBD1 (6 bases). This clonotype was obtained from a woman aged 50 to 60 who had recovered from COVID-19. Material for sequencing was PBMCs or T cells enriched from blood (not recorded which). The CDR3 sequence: CASTEQGNYGYTF. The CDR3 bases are TGTGCCAGCACCGAACAGGGAAACTATGGCTACACCTTC. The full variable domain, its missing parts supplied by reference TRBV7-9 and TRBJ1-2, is DTGVSQNPRHKITKRGQNVTFRCDPISEHNRLYWYRQTLGQGPEFLTYFQNEAQLEKSRLLSDRFSAERPKGSFSTLEIQRTEQGDSAMYLCASTEQGNYGYTFGSGTRLTVV.